This T cell receptor (beta chain) was captured in a study of blood T cell repertoires in COVID-19. Study as a whole: COVID-19 samples collected from the United States, Italy and Spain covered acute and convalescent phases. T cells, B-cell-depleted T cells, or PBMCs provided the cDNA or gDNA that served as material.

CDR1 LGHDT and CDR2 YNNKEL come from the germline V gene (reference sequence). The CDR3 is made up of 14 amino acids. Trimming took 4 bases from V and 7 from J, leaving 16 bases between them. Per the authors' pipeline: Reference gene primer amplification in the assay estimated nucleated cell counts. Clones were sequenced by immunoSEQ multiplex PCR, and TCRdb holds only the in-frame ones, with some missing. V, J and clone size reflect that table, while D and trimming were determined from the DNA. The sample includes tens of thousands of clones, approximately 71% of them seen just once. This clone was observed a few times.

This receptor was identified in a human donor in a cohort sampled during active COVID-19. Material for sequencing was peripheral blood. V gene TRBV3-1 (or the pseudogene TRBV3-2) combines with J gene TRBJ1-1; no definite D call. The CDR3 DNA sequence: TGTGCCAGCAGCCCCCTTCCGAGGGTCGGTGAAGCTTTCTTT. Translated, it gives CASSPLPRVGEAFF.